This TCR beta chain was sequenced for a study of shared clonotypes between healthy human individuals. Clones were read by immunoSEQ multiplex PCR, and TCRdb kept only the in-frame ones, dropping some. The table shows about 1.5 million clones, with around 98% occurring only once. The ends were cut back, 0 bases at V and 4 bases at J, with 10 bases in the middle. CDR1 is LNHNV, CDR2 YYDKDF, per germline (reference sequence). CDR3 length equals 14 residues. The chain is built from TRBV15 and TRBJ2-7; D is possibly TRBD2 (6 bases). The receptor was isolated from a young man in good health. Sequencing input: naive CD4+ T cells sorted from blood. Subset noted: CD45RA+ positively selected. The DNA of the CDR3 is TGTGCCACCAGCAGAGATACTAGCAGGTACGAGCAGTACTTC. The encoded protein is CATSRDTSRYEQYF.